The next 15 T cell receptor beta chains were all read from a single sample in a study of cytomegalovirus exposure and HLA in healthy donors. The study ran its PCR with 60 Vbeta and 13 Jbeta primers. Sequencing was performed with immunoSEQ multiplex PCR; in TCRdb, only in-frame clones are kept and a portion is missing. The sample lists 150,000 to 200,000 clones, 87% seen once, with less than 1.3% in the top ten. What was sequenced was PBMCs. The receptors shown here come from a boy younger than 10 in good health and CMV-seronegative.

The chain is built from TRBV11-1 and TRBJ1-6, with unresolved D. Per germline, CDR1 SGHAT and CDR2 FQDESV (reference sequence). V was cut by 6 bases and J by 5 bases, with 17 bases left in between. The CDR3 length is 16 residues. The CDR3 loop reads CASRRERVADNSPLHF. Written as DNA, the CDR3 is TGTGCCAGCAGGCGAGAGCGGGTCGCCGATAATTCACCCCTCCACTTT.

The V gene is TRBV28, the J gene TRBJ1-3, with D perhaps matching TRBD1 (6 bases). The germline CDR1 and CDR2 sequences are MDHEN and SYDVKM. This CDR3 comprises 18 residues. V shed 5 bases and J shed 0 bases, with 20 bases lying between them. CDR3 loop: CASSQETKSDSSGNTIYF. The CDR3, as DNA: TGTGCCAGCAGTCAAGAAACAAAATCGGACAGCTCTGGAAACACCATATATTTT.

V usage is TRBV5-4 and J usage is TRBJ2-7; 10 positions agree with TRBD1. The CDR3 runs 15 residues. Germline CDR1 and CDR2: SGHNT and YYREEE (reference sequence). The V and J ends lost 2 bases and 5 bases, in that order; junction bases with no gene match: 7. Written as DNA, the CDR3 is TGTGCCAGCAGCTTCGCCGGGACAGGGGTGCACGAGCAGTACTTC. Encoded protein: CASSFAGTGVHEQYF.

The chain is built from TRBV29-1 and TRBJ2-5; 9 positions agree with TRBD1. The DNA matches TRBJ2-7 better at its end, which makes the J call doubtful. The CDR3 contains 13 residues. In germline, CDR1 is SQVTM, CDR2 ANQGSEA. As DNA, the CDR3 is TGCAGCGTTCCGGGACAGGGAAGCCACGAGCAGTACTTC. The encoded protein is CSVPGQGSHEQYF.

This chain joins TRBV5-6 and TRBJ2-3; possibly TRBD1 for D (6 bases). Looked up from germline, CDR1 is SGHDT and CDR2 is YYEEEE. The CDR3 consists of 16 residues. V lost 4 bases and J lost 4, with 19 bases in between. As DNA, the CDR3 is TGTGCCAGCAGCGTCCAACCCCGACAGGCTCCAGATACGCAGTATTTT. It yields the protein CASSVQPRQAPDTQYF.

In this sample, this clone turned up once. The V and J genes are TRBV9 and TRBJ1-1; D not resolved. Germline V lookup: CDR1 SGDLS, CDR2 YYNGEE. The CDR3 has 15 amino acids. V dropped 0 bases and J dropped 7 bases, with 16 bases sitting between them. The CDR3 protein is CASSVGLVQVGEAFF. CDR3 in DNA: TGTGCCAGCAGCGTAGGGTTGGTTCAGGTGGGTGAAGCTTTCTTT.

V is TRBV9 and J is TRBJ1-5; TRBD1 matches at 9 bases. The length of the CDR3 is 15 residues. Germline CDR1 and CDR2: SGDLS and YYNGEE. J was trimmed by 6 bases and V by 4 bases; bases with no gene match: 8. DNA of the CDR3: TGTGCCAGCAGCCCCGGACAGGGGACGTTTCAGCCCCAGCATTTT. This translates into CASSPGQGTFQPQHF.

The CDR3 DNA reads TGTGCCAGCAGGACCGCTGCTAGCGGTAAGGGAGAGACCCAGTACTTC. It specifies CASRTAASGKGETQYF. The chain links TRBV7-9 to TRBJ2-5; 7 bases fit TRBD2. The V and J ends lost 6 bases and 4 bases, in that order; junction bases with no gene match: 14. There are 16 residues in the CDR3. Per germline, CDR1 SEHNR and CDR2 FQNEAQ (reference sequence).

J is TRBJ1-1 and V is TRBV19, with 7 bases identical to TRBD1. This CDR3 spans 14 amino acids. The germline V gene encodes CDR1 LNHDA and CDR2 SQIVND (reference sequence). J gave up 1 base and V 7 bases, and 6 bases lay outside the gene matches. CDR3 sequence: CASTPDRWNTEAFF. CDR3 nucleotides: TGTGCCAGTACCCCGGACAGGTGGAACACTGAAGCTTTCTTT.

This clone was observed a handful of times. The CDR3 loop reads CASRWGGDTEAFF. Written as DNA, the CDR3 is TGTGCCAGCAGGTGGGGGGGGGACACTGAAGCTTTCTTT. The chain joins TRBV6-5 to TRBJ1-1; D is possibly TRBD1 (5 bases). Per germline, CDR1 MNHEY and CDR2 SVGAGI. V was pared by 6 bases and J by 3 bases, with 11 bases between. This CDR3 region has 13 residues.

The chain couples TRBV5-6 to TRBJ2-7; weak D call: TRBD2 (6 bases). This CDR3 spans 15 amino acids. Germline V gene lookup returns CDR1 SGHDT and CDR2 YYEEEE. Trimming pared 1 base from V and 6 bases from J, leaving 17 bases between. In DNA form, the CDR3 reads TGTGCCAGCAGCTTGTTTGGCGGGAAGGGGCCCGAGCAGTACTTC. Protein: CASSLFGGKGPEQYF.

V usage is TRBV5-4 and J usage is TRBJ1-4, with 10 bases identical to TRBD1. The CDR3 has 17 residues. J gave up 5 bases and V 4 bases, and 11 bases lay outside the gene matches. Germline V gene sequence: CDR1 SGHNT, CDR2 YYREEE (reference sequence). This CDR3 is CASSGKHPGQGNEKLFF. CDR3 coding DNA: TGTGCCAGCAGCGGTAAACACCCGGGACAGGGGAATGAAAAACTGTTTTTT. The variable domain in full, with the rest retrieved from reference TRBV5-4 and TRBJ1-4, is ETGVTQSPTHLIKTRGQQVTLRCSSQSGHNTVSWYQQALGQGPQFIFQYYREEENGRGNFPPRFSGLQFPNYSSELNVNALELDDSALYLCASSGKHPGQGNEKLFFGSGTQLSVL.

The chain is built from TRBV6-5 and TRBJ2-7; no definite D call. Trimming cost V 0 bases and J 5 bases, with 17 bases left between them. The CDR3 spans 16 residues. In germline, CDR1 is MNHEY, CDR2 SVGAGI. CDR3 loop: CASSYSTQVLPHEQYF. CDR3 DNA: TGTGCCAGCAGTTACTCGACGCAGGTCCTCCCCCACGAGCAGTACTTC.

This clone was seen a few times. The chain links TRBV27 to TRBJ1-4; TRBD1 matches 10 bases. The germline V gene has CDR1 MNHEY and CDR2 SMNVEV (reference sequence). The V segment lost 4 bases and the J segment 7 bases; nucleotides outside the gene matches: 9. This CDR3 has 16 amino acids. The CDR3 DNA is TGTGCCAGCAGTTCCCCTCCCGGGACAGGGGTTGAAAAACTGTTTTTT. It translates to CASSSPPGTGVEKLFF.

This rearrangement joins TRBV6-5 to TRBJ2-3; TRBD1 is a possible D gene (7 bases). The V end was cut by 7 bases, the J end by 7 bases, with 12 bases between. The V gene's germline CDR1 is MNHEY and CDR2 SVGAGI. This CDR3 region has 12 residues. The CDR3 DNA is TGTGCCAGCACTCCAGGGGGGCATACGCAGTATTTT. Translated: CASTPGGHTQYF.